The 18 T cell receptor beta chains presented below share a single source sample, sequenced in a study of cytomegalovirus exposure and HLA in healthy donors. The protocol was immunoSEQ multiplex PCR, while the TCRdb copy is restricted to in-frame clones and leaves out a portion. The table has a few hundred thousand clones, 86% seen once. Material for sequencing was PBMCs. All receptors come from a woman aged 18-35 years in good health and CMV-seronegative.

The V and J genes are TRBV9 and TRBJ1-1; D not resolved. There are 14 residues in the CDR3. V gave up 0 bases and J gave up 1 base, with 7 bases separating them. Germline CDR1 reads SGDLS; CDR2 reads YYNGEE. The CDR3 nucleotides are TGTGCCAGCAGCGTAGGATCACAGAACACTGAAGCTTTCTTT. Translated, it gives CASSVGSQNTEAFF.

The V call is TRBV19, the J call TRBJ2-7; 7 nucleotides align to TRBD2. CDR1 LNHDA and CDR2 SQIVND come from the germline V gene (reference sequence). This CDR3 region has 15 residues. J lost 2 bases, V lost 6 bases, and 10 bases had no gene match. CDR3 loop: CASSQLALGTYEQYF. The CDR3 DNA follows: TGTGCCAGTAGCCAACTAGCGTTGGGAACCTACGAGCAGTACTTC.

V is TRBV27 and J is TRBJ2-7; 8 positions agree with TRBD2. V gave up 3 bases and J gave up 0 bases; unmatched junction bases: 10. Germline V lookup: CDR1 MNHEY, CDR2 SMNVEV (reference sequence). This CDR3 spans 17 amino acids. The chain's CDR3 is CASSLGAGGEGSYEQYF. The DNA of the CDR3 is TGTGCCAGCAGTTTGGGGGCGGGGGGTGAGGGCTCCTACGAGCAGTACTTC.

V usage is TRBV6-5 and J usage is TRBJ2-1; 9 nucleotides align to TRBD2. J lost 10 bases, V lost 4 bases, and 5 bases had no gene match. This CDR3 has 13 amino acids. Germline CDR1 is MNHEY and CDR2 is SVGAGI. CDR3 region: CASSSTTSGEQFF. CDR3 DNA sequence: TGTGCCAGCAGTTCTACGACTAGCGGCGAGCAGTTCTTC.

The J gene is TRBJ2-3, the V gene TRBV18; D unresolved. The CDR3 has 16 amino acids. Germline values: CDR1 KGHSH, CDR2 LQKENI. Trimming removed 1 base from V and 0 bases from J, with 11 bases in between. CDR3 nucleotide sequence: TGTGCCAGCTCACCACAGGCAGGCCCTAGCACAGATACGCAGTATTTT. It yields the protein CASSPQAGPSTDTQYF.

The chain has TRBV15 and TRBJ2-3; D is perhaps TRBD2 (7 bases). Germline V gene lookup returns CDR1 LNHNV and CDR2 YYDKDF (reference sequence). Deletions cut 3 bases from V and 0 bases from J, with 13 bases between. There are 16 residues in the CDR3. Here the CDR3 reads CATSRGGGTSTDTQYF. The CDR3 coding sequence is TGTGCCACCAGCAGGGGAGGGGGGACTAGCACAGATACGCAGTATTTT.

The gene calls are TRBV4-3 and TRBJ2-2; D remains ambiguous. CDR1 and CDR2 from the germline V gene are LGHNA and YSLEER. The CDR3 has 17 amino acids. V lost 0 bases and J 6 bases, leaving 17 bases between the germline ends. CDR3 residues: CASSQESQLVRPGELFF. In nucleotides, the CDR3 is TGCGCCAGCAGCCAAGAAAGTCAGCTAGTCCGTCCCGGGGAGCTGTTTTTT.

The chain combines TRBV7-2 with TRBJ1-2; tentative D call: TRBD1 (6 bases). The CDR3 sequence is 13 residues long. V dropped 7 bases and J dropped 7 bases, with 16 bases sitting between them. Germline V gene lookup returns CDR1 SGHTA and CDR2 FQGNSA. The DNA for the CDR3 is TGTGCCAGCACGCAGGGGCAGGGTGCTGGCTACACCTTC. Residues: CASTQGQGAGYTF.

The rearrangement links TRBV2 to TRBJ2-3, with TRBD2 matching 7 bases. Germline trimming cut 6 bases from V and 1 base from J; bases unmatched to any gene: 7. The CDR3 totals 15 residues. Germline V gene lookup returns CDR1 SNHLY and CDR2 FYNNEI. The CDR3 reads CASRETSAGTDTQYF. CDR3 DNA: TGTGCCAGCAGAGAAACTAGCGCAGGCACAGATACGCAGTATTTT. Complete variable domain (other parts from reference TRBV2 and TRBJ2-3): EPEVTQTPSHQVTQMGQEVILRCVPISNHLYFYWYRQILGQKVEFLVSFYNNEISEKSEIFDDQFSVERPDGSNFTLKIRSTKLEDSAMYFCASRETSAGTDTQYFGPGTRLTVL.

The chain combines TRBV19 with TRBJ2-3; TRBD2 matches at 7 bases. V lost 6 bases and J lost 4; bases outside the gene matches: 7. Looked up from germline, CDR1 is LNHDA and CDR2 is SQIVND (reference sequence). This CDR3 comprises 14 residues. CDR3 nucleotides: TGTGCCAGTAGAGAGGGAGGGAGCCCAGATACGCAGTATTTT. Translating gives CASREGGSPDTQYF.

This chain uses TRBV27 with TRBJ2-2, with D perhaps matching TRBD1 (6 bases). Germline lookup yields CDR1 MNHEY and CDR2 SMNVEV (reference sequence). Trimming shortened V by 6 bases and J by 1 base, and 9 bases separated the two germline ends. CDR3 length: 14 amino acids. CDR3 coding DNA: TGTGCCAGCAGGGGACACGAGAACACCGGGGAGCTGTTTTTT. It is translated as CASRGHENTGELFF.

J is TRBJ1-3 and V is TRBV6-1; 7 bases match TRBD1. Germline V gene lookup returns CDR1 MNHNS and CDR2 SASEGT. The junction had 6 bases not matched to a gene; V was cut back by 6 bases and J by 1 base. This CDR3 has 15 residues. CDR3 in amino acids: CASRDRAISGNTIYF. Written as DNA, the CDR3 is TGTGCCAGCAGAGACAGGGCAATATCTGGAAACACCATATATTTT.

The rearrangement links TRBV7-2 to TRBJ2-1, with TRBD2 matching over 8 bases. With 1 base clipped from V and 9 bases from J, the junction kept 5 bases outside the gene matches. The CDR3 consists of 14 residues. Germline CDR1 reads SGHTA; CDR2 reads FQGNSA. The CDR3 protein is CASSLGTSLGEQFF. In nucleotides, the CDR3 is TGTGCCAGCAGCTTAGGGACTAGCCTCGGTGAGCAGTTCTTC.

With respect to this clone: Other DNA sequences in the sample encode the same CDR3. The chain joins TRBV6-5 to TRBJ2-5, with TRBD2 identical over 7 bases. The CDR3 loop spans 16 amino acids. CDR1 is MNHEY, CDR2 SVGAGI, per germline. V trimming: 0 bases; J trimming: 1 base; junction bases outside the gene matches: 5. The CDR3 DNA is TGTGCCAGCAGTTACTCGACGGGAGGCGGCCAAGAGACCCAGTACTTC. Translation gives CASSYSTGGGQETQYF.

The chain uses TRBV5-1 and TRBJ2-3; 12 bases align to TRBD2. Germline CDR1 is SGHRS and CDR2 is YFSETQ. The V segment lost 4 bases and the J segment 0 bases; nucleotides outside the gene matches: 3. This CDR3 comprises 16 residues. The CDR3 DNA sequence: TGCGCCAGCAGCATCGGACTAGCGGGGAGCACAGATACGCAGTATTTT. Protein sequence: CASSIGLAGSTDTQYF.

In its sample, this clone was seen once. The chain links TRBV7-3 to TRBJ2-7; D remains unclear. CDR1 is SGHTA, CDR2 FQGTGA, per germline. V lost 5 bases, J lost 2 bases, and 16 bases lay in between. The CDR3 runs 15 residues. The CDR3 nucleotides read TGTGCCAGCAGCCCATATGGGCATCTTGCCTACGAGCAGTACTTC. Amino acid sequence: CASSPYGHLAYEQYF.

This clone has a handful of counts. V and J are TRBV7-2 and TRBJ1-2; possible D gene TRBD1, 6 bases. Germline-derived CDR1 and CDR2 are SGHTA and FQGNSA. V was trimmed by 5 bases and J by 5 bases, leaving 9 bases between them. There are 12 residues in the CDR3. CDR3 DNA sequence: TGTGCCAGCAGCCCCCAGGGGTATGGCTACACCTTC. Translating it yields CASSPQGYGYTF.

In nucleotides, the CDR3 is TGTGCCAGCAGCTTGGCCCCAACAGGGGTAGGAACTGAAGCTTTCTTT. Protein sequence: CASSLAPTGVGTEAFF. This chain links TRBV5-8 with TRBJ1-1; 7 bases line up with TRBD1. This CDR3 is built from 16 residues. Per the germline V gene, CDR1 is SGHTS and CDR2 is YDEGEE. Germline trimming cut 0 bases from V and 5 bases from J; bases unmatched to any gene: 10.